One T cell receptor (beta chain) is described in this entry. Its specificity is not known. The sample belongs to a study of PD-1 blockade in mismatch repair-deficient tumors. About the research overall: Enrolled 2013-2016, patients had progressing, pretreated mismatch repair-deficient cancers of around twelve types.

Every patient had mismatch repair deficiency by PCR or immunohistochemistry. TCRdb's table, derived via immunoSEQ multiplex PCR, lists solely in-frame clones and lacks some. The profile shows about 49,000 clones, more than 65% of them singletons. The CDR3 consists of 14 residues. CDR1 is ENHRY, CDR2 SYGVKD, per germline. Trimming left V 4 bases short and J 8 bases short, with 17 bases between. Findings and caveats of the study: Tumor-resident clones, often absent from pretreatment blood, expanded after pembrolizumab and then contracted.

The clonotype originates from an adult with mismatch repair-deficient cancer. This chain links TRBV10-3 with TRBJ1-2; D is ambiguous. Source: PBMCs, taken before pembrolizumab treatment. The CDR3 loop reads CAISGNAGREGYTF. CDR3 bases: TGTGCCATCAGTGGAAATGCTGGCCGGGAGGGCTACACCTTC.